This paragraph reports one T cell receptor beta chain. The antigen is undetermined. CDR1 is SGDLS, CDR2 YYNGEE, per germline. This CDR3 is 13 amino acids long. Trimming cost V 0 bases and J 3 bases, with 7 bases left between them. These data originate in a study of cytomegalovirus exposure and HLA in healthy donors. General study results and limits: It was assumed in the presence/absence analyses that sequencing depth was roughly uniform across donors.

PCR amplification relied on 60 Vbeta primers (plus 13 Jbeta primers). Only in-frame clones appear in the TCRdb table, and some are missing; sequencing was by immunoSEQ multiplex PCR. Among approximately 90,000 clones listed, 76% were seen once. V and J are TRBV9 and TRBJ2-7; D not resolved. This clonotype originated in a man aged 40-55 years in good health and CMV-seronegative. Sequencing was carried out using PBMCs. This CDR3 reads CASSVANSYEQYF. As DNA, the CDR3 is TGTGCCAGCAGCGTAGCTAACAGCTACGAGCAGTACTTC. The entire variable domain, with the rest obtained from reference TRBV9 and TRBJ2-7, is as follows: DSGVTQTPKHLITATGQRVTLRCSPRSGDLSVYWYQQSLDQGLQFLIQYYNGEERAKGNILERFSAQQFPDLHSELNLSSLELGDSALYFCASSVANSYEQYFGPGTRLTVT.